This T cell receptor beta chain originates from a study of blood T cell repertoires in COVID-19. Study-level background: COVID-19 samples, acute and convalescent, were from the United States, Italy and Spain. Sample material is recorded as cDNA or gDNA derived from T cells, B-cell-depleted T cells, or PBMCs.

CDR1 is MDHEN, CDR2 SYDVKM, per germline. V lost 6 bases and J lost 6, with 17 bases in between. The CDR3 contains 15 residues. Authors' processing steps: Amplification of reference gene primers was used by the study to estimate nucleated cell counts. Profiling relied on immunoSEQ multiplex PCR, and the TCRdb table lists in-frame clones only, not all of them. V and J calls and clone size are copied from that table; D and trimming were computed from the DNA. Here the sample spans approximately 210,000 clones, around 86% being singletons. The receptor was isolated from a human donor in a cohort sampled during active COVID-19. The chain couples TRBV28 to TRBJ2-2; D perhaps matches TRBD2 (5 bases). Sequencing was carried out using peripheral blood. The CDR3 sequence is CASRYSIGVPGELFF. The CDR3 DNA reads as TGTGCCAGCAGATATTCCATCGGGGTGCCCGGGGAGCTGTTTTTT.